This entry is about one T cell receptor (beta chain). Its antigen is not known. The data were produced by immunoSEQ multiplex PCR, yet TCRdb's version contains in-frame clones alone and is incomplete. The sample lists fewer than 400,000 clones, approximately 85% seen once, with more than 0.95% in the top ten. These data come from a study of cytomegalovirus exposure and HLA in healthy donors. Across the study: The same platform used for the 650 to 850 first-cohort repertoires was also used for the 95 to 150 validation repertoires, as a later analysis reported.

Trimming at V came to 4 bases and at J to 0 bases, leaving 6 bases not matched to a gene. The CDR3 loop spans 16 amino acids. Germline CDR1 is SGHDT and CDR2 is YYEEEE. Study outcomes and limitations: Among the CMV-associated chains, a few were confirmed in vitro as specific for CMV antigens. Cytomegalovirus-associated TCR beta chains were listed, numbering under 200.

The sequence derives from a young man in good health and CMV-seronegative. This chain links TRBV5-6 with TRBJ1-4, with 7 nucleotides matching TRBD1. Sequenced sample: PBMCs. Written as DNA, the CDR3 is TGTGCCAGCAGCCGGGACAGATACACAACTAATGAAAAACTGTTTTTT. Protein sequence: CASSRDRYTTNEKLFF.